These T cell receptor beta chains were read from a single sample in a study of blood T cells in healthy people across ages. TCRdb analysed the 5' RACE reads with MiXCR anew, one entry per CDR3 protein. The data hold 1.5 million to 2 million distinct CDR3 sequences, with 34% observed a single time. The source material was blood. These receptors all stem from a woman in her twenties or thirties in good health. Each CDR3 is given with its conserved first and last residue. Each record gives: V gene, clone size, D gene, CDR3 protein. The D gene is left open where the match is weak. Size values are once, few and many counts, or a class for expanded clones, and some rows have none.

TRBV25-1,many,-,CASSELRQGYEQYF
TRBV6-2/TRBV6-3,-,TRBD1,CASGTGTTYERYF
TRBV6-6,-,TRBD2,CASSLADLTYNEQFF
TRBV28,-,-,CASSFRDMGYEQYF
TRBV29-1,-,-,CSVMKDGADTEAFF
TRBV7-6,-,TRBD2,CASSWTGTREYNEQFF
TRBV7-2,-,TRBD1,CASSLDQGVAYNEQFF
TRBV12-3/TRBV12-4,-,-,CARSPDFGGEQYF
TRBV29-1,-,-,CSVRNEKRFF
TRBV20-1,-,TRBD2,CSVHGRLADTGELFF
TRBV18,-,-,CASSRSGAGEKLFF
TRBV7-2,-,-,CASSFIATRSESGNTIYF
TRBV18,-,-,CATTGYMNTEAFF
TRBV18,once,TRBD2,CASSPPVSSGGYNEQFF
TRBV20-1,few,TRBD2,CSALDGGGAYEQYF
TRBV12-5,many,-,CASALAGGVEQFF
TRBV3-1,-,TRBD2,CASSQGLAGGIEQFF
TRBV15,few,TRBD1,CATSRDHGTEYYEQYF
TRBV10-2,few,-,CASSLNGDKQYF
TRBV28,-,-,CASRSVTGFNYGYTF
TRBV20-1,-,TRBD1,CSASARTGGRTDTQYF
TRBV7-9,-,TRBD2,CAGGWTSVDEQFF
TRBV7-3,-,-,CASSLTPEDEQYF
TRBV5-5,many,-,CASSPLPDPNYGYTF
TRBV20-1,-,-,CSAREVGDEQFF
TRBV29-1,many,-,CSVEDRTSFSQETQYF
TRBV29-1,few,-,CSVTSGTAAYEQYF
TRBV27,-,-,CASSSTGGTGNEQYF
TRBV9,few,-,CASSMDYSSSYNEQFF